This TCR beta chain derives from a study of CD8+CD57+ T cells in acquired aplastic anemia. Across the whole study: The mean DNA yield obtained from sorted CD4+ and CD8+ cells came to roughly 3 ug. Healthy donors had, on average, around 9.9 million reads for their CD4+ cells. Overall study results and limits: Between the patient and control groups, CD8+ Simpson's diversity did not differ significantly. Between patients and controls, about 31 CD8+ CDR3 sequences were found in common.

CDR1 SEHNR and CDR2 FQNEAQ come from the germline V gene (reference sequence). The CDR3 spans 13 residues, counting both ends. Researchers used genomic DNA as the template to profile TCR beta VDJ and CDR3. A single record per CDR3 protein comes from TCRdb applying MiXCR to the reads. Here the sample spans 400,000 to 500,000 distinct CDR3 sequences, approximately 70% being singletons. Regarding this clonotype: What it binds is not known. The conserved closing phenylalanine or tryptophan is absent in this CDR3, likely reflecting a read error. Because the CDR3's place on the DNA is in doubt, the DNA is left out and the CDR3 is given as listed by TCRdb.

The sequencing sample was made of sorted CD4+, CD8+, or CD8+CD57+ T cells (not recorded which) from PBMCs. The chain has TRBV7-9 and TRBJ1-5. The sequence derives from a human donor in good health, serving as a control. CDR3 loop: CASSQAGNRYTFG.